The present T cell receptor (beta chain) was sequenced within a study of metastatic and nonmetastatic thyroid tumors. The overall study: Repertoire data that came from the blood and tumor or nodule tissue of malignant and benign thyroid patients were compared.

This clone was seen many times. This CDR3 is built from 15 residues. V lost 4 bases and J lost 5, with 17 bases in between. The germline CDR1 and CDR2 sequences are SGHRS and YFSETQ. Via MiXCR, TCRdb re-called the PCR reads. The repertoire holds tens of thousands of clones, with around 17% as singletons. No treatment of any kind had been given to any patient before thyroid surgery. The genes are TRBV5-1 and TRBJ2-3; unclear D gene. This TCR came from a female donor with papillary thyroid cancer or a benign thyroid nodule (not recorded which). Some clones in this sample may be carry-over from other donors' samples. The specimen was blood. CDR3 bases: TGCGCCAGCAGCCCCTATAGCCCCCCGCGAGATACGCAGTATTTT. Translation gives CASSPYSPPRDTQYF.